The 14 T cell receptor beta chains presented below share a single source sample, sequenced in a study of CD8+CD57+ T cells in acquired aplastic anemia. It was genomic DNA that served as the template for profiling TCR beta VDJ and CDR3. Each CDR3 protein is one row after TCRdb ran MiXCR on the reads. This table holds approximately 470,000 distinct CDR3 sequences, about a third found once. Patients who underwent sequencing had shown CD8+CD57+ cell expansion by flow cytometry. Sequencing input: sorted CD4+, CD8+, or CD8+CD57+ T cells (not recorded which) from PBMCs. All receptors derive from a human donor with aplastic anemia.

V and J are TRBV19 and TRBJ1-1, with 9 bases lining up with TRBD1. The CDR3 runs 15 residues. V lost 5 bases to trimming and J lost 1 base; unmatched junction nucleotides: 5. Germline V gene data show CDR1 as LNHDA and CDR2 as SQIVND (reference sequence). The CDR3 DNA sequence: TGTGCCAGTAGTGCCTCGGGACAGGGGAACACTGAAGCTTTCTTT. Translating it yields CASSASGQGNTEAFF.

A word on this clonotype: With a much larger clone just one base away, this may be a read error. The J gene is TRBJ2-7, the V gene TRBV2, with D possibly TRBD1 on 5 matching bases. Between the trimmed V and J ends, which lost 2 bases and 2 bases, there was a span of 10 bases. The length of the CDR3 is 14 residues. CDR1 SNHLY and CDR2 FYNNEI come from the germline V gene. The CDR3 reads CASSEQGNTYEQYF. The DNA of the CDR3 is TGTGCCAGCAGTGAACAGGGAAACACCTACGAGCAGTACTTC.

This chain joins TRBV27 and TRBJ2-7, with TRBD1 identical over 7 bases. From germline, CDR1 is MNHEY and CDR2 SMNVEV (reference sequence). After removal of 4 bases from V and 0 bases from J, the junction contained 18 bases not matched to a gene. The CDR3 has 19 residues. CDR3 in amino acids: CASSWTGEEYLVSSYEQYF. The CDR3 DNA is TGTGCCAGCAGTTGGACAGGTGAGGAGTATCTAGTTAGCTCCTACGAGCAGTACTTC.

Only a few counts were recorded for this clonotype. CDR3 in amino acids: CSARGRRSWENNEQFF. The CDR3 DNA reads as TGCAGTGCTAGAGGTCGTCGGAGTTGGGAGAACAATGAGCAGTTCTTC. The chain has TRBV20-1 and TRBJ2-1; D perhaps matches TRBD2 (5 bases). Trimming removed 1 base from V and 5 bases from J, with 18 bases in between. Per germline, CDR1 DFQATT and CDR2 SNEGSKA (reference sequence). The CDR3 consists of 16 residues.

At least ten counts were recorded for this clonotype. This chain links TRBV5-1 with TRBJ1-6; possible D gene TRBD1, 6 bases. The length of the CDR3 is 15 residues. Germline assignment: CDR1 SGHRS and CDR2 YFSETQ. V lost 3 bases and J 7 bases, leaving 14 bases between the germline ends. CDR3 protein: CASSWGDRPNSPLHF. The DNA for the CDR3 is TGCGCCAGCAGCTGGGGAGACAGGCCAAATTCACCCCTCCACTTT.

This clonotype has at least ten counts. V and J are TRBV11-2 and TRBJ2-7; unclear D gene. CDR1 is SGHAT, CDR2 FQNNGV, per germline. Trimming took off 4 bases at V and 2 bases at J, with 6 bases between the two ends. The CDR3 runs 12 residues. In DNA form, the CDR3 reads TGTGCCAGCAGCTCCTTCGCCTACGAGCAGTACTTC. This sequence encodes CASSSFAYEQYF.

This clonotype was counted only a few times. The V gene is TRBV7-9, the J gene TRBJ2-1; tentatively, D is TRBD2 (7 bases). Germline V gene lookup returns CDR1 SEHNR and CDR2 FQNEAQ (reference sequence). CDR3 length: 15 amino acids. V dropped 7 bases and J dropped 9 bases, with 22 bases sitting between them. The CDR3 region has the DNA TGTGCCAGCACCTATGCTGGGGGGGGCCTGGGTGAGCAGTTCTTC. Translating gives CASTYAGGGLGEQFF.

The V gene is TRBV12-3 or TRBV12-4, the J gene TRBJ1-1, with D uncertain. CDR3 size: 18 residues. Trimming took 3 bases from V and 3 from J, leaving 23 bases between them. This CDR3 is CASSLPPKSETTYTEAFF. CDR3 coding DNA: TGTGCCAGCAGTTTGCCCCCGAAATCTGAAACCACGTACACTGAAGCTTTCTTT.

The rearrangement uses TRBV19 and TRBJ2-1; D is unclear. V lost 3 bases, J lost 2 bases, and 14 bases lay in between. The CDR3 loop spans 16 amino acids. The germline gives CDR1 LNHDA, CDR2 SQIVND (reference sequence). This CDR3 is CASSIRASVPYNEQFF. The CDR3 DNA reads as TGTGCCAGTAGTATTCGAGCCTCCGTCCCCTACAATGAGCAGTTCTTC.

With regard to this clonotype: A read error may be the cause here, since a much bigger clone is one base away. The gene calls are TRBV5-5 and TRBJ2-5, with no clear D. Germline CDR1 SGHKS, CDR2 YYEKEE (reference sequence). The CDR3 has 13 residues. CDR3 coding DNA: TGTGCCAGCAGCTTGCCGACAAGAGAGGCCCAGTACTTC. It is translated as CASSLPTREAQYF.

The J gene is TRBJ2-7, the V gene TRBV6-5; tentative D call: TRBD2 (6 bases). Gene TRBJ2-1 matches the end of the DNA better, so the J call may be wrong. Germline loops: CDR1 MNHEY, CDR2 SVGAGI. The CDR3 length is 17 residues. The CDR3 protein is CASSYRREPISYNEQFF. In DNA form, the CDR3 reads TGTGCCAGCAGTTACCGCCGGGAGCCCATTTCCTACAATGAGCAGTTCTTC.

This sequence joins TRBV11-1 and TRBJ1-2; a possible D gene is TRBD1 (5 bases). Germline V gives CDR1 SGHAT, CDR2 FQDESV (reference sequence). V shed 5 bases and J shed 6 bases, with 28 bases lying between them. The CDR3 has 18 residues. The CDR3 here is CASSLAYSGLAGGDGYTF. The DNA of the CDR3 is TGTGCCAGCAGCCTTGCCTACTCGGGACTAGCGGGAGGCGATGGCTACACCTTC.

This clonotype appeared many times. The chain joins TRBV20-1 to TRBJ1-1; D unclear. The CDR3 sequence is 13 residues long. Between the trimmed V and J ends, which lost 0 bases and 0 bases, there was a span of 5 bases. Per germline, CDR1 DFQATT and CDR2 SNEGSKA (reference sequence). The CDR3 loop reads CSARDLLNTEAFF. Here the CDR3 DNA reads TGCAGTGCTAGAGATCTTCTGAACACTGAAGCTTTCTTT.

This clonotype was observed a few times. J is TRBJ2-1 and V is TRBV20-1; 14 nucleotides match TRBD2. Germline CDR1 is DFQATT and CDR2 is SNEGSKA (reference sequence). The V segment lost 3 bases and the J segment 9 bases; nucleotides outside the gene matches: 7. CDR3 length: 15 residues. CDR3 in amino acids: CSASFGTSGSVEQFF. The CDR3 nucleotides read TGCAGTGCTAGTTTCGGGACTAGCGGGAGTGTTGAGCAGTTCTTC.